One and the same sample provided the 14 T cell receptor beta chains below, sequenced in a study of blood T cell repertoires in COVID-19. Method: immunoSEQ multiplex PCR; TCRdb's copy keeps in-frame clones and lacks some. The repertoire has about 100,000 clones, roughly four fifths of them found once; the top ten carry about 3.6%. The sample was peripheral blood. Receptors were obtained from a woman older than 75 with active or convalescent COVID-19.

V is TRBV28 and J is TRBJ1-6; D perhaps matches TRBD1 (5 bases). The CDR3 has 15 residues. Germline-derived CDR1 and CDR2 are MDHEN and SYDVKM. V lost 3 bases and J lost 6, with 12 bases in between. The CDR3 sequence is CASSLLGRVNSPLHF. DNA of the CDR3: TGTGCCAGCAGTTTGCTCGGCAGGGTTAATTCACCCCTCCACTTT.

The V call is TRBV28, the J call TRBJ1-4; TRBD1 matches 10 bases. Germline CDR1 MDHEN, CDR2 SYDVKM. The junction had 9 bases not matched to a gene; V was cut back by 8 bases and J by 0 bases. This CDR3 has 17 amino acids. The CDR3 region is CASDTSGQGPTNEKLFF. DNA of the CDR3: TGTGCCAGCGATACTTCGGGACAGGGGCCAACTAATGAAAAACTGTTTTTT.

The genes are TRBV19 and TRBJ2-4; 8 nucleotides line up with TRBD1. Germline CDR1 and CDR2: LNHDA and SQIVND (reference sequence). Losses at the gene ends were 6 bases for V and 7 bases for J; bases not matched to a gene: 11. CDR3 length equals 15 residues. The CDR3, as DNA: TGTGCCAGTAGCCAAGACCAGGGGGCGCGGAACATTCAGTACTTC. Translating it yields CASSQDQGARNIQYF.

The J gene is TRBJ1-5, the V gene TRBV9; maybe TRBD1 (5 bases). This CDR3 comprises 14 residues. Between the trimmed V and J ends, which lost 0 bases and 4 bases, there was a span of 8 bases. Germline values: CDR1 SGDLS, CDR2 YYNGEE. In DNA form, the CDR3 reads TGTGCCAGCAGCGTAGATCGGGGGAATCAGCCCCAGCATTTT. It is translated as CASSVDRGNQPQHF. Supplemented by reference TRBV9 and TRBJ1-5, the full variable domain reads DSGVTQTPKHLITATGQRVTLRCSPRSGDLSVYWYQQSLDQGLQFLIQYYNGEERAKGNILERFSAQQFPDLHSELNLSSLELGDSALYFCASSVDRGNQPQHFGDGTRLSIL.

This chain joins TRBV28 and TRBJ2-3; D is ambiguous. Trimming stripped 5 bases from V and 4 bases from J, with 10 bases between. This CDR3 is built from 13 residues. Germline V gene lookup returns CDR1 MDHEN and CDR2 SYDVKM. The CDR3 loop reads CASSLRNPDTQYF. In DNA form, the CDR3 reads TGTGCCAGCAGTCTCAGAAACCCAGATACGCAGTATTTT.

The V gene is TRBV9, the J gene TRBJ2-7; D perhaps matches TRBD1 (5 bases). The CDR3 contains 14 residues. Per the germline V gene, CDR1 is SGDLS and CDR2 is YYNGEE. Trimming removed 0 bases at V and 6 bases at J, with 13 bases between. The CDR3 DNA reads TGTGCCAGCAGCGTAGAAACAGGTACCTCCGAGCAGTACTTC. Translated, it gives CASSVETGTSEQYF.

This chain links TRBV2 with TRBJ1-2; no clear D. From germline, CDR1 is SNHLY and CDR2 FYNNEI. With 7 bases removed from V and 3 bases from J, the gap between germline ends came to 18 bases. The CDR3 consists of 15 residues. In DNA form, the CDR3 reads TGTGCCAGCACCCGGGAGGTCGGGATTTACTATGGCTACACCTTC. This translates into CASTREVGIYYGYTF.

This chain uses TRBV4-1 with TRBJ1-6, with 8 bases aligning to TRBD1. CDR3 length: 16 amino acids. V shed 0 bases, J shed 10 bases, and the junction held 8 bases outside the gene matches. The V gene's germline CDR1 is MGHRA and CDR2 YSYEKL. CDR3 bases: TGCGCCAGCAGCCAAGATCCCCAGGGGGCAGGATCACCCCTCCACTTT. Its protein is CASSQDPQGAGSPLHF.

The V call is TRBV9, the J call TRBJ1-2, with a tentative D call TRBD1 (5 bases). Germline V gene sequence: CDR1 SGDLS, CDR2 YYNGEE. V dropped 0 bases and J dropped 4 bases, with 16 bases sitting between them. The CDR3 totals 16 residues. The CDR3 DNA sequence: TGTGCCAGCAGCGTAGCTTACGGGGGAAGCTCCTATGGCTACACCTTC. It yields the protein CASSVAYGGSSYGYTF.

CDR3: CASSYGGTGELFF. In DNA, the CDR3 is TGTGCCAGCAGTTACGGGGGAACCGGGGAGCTGTTTTTT. The chain links TRBV27 to TRBJ2-2; D is possibly TRBD2 (6 bases). V lost 4 bases and J lost 5, with 8 bases in between. CDR3 length: 13 amino acids. Germline assignment: CDR1 MNHEY and CDR2 SMNVEV (reference sequence).

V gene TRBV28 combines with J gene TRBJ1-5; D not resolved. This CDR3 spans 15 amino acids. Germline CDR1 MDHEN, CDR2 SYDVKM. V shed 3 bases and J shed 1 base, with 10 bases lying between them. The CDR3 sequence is CASSLRGMSNQPQHF. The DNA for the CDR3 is TGTGCCAGCAGTTTGCGGGGAATGAGCAATCAGCCCCAGCATTTT. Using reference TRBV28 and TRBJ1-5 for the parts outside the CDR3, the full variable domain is DVKVTQSSRYLVKRTGEKVFLECVQDMDHENMFWYRQDPGLGLRLIYFSYDVKMKEKGDIPEGYSVSREKKERFSLILESASTNQTSMYLCASSLRGMSNQPQHFGDGTRLSIL.

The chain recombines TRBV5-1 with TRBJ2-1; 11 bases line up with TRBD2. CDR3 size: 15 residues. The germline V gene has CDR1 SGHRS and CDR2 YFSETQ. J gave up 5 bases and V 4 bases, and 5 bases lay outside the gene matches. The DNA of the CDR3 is TGCGCCAGCAGCCTCGGGACTAGCGGTAACAATGAGCAGTTCTTC. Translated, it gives CASSLGTSGNNEQFF.

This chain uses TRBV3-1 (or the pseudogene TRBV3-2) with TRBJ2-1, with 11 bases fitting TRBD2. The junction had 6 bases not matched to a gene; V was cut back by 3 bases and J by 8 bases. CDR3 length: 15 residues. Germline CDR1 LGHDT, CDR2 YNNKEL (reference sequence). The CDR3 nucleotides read TGTGCCAGCAGCCATAGACTAGCGGGACGTGATGAGCAGTTCTTC. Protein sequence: CASSHRLAGRDEQFF.

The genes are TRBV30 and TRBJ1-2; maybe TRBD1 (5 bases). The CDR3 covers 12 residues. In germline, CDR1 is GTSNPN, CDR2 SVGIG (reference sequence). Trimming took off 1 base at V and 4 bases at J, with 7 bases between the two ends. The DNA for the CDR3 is TGTGCCTGGAGTGGGCAGGGCTATGGCTACACCTTC. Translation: CAWSGQGYGYTF.